One and the same sample provided the 23 T cell receptor beta chains below, sequenced in a study of T cells in Graves' hyperthyroidism and ophthalmopathy. TCR beta CDR3 regions were amplified from RNA transcripts. The HTBI primer set served for first-round RT-PCR of the TCR CDR3. TCRdb re-called the multiplex PCR reads through MiXCR, storing one row per CDR3 protein. The repertoire holds about 620,000 distinct CDR3 sequences, with around 15% as singletons. Sequencing was carried out using blood. These TCRs come from a woman aged 25-40 years with Graves' hyperthyroidism.

This clonotype has at least ten counts. The V gene is TRBV11-2, the J gene TRBJ1-1, with unresolved D. CDR1 SGHAT and CDR2 FQNNGV come from the germline V gene. The V gene lost 4 bases and the J gene lost 5 bases, with 8 bases spanning the gap. The CDR3 runs to 12 residues. The CDR3 DNA follows: TGTGCCAGCAGCTCCGGCTATACTGAAGCTTTCTTT. It translates to CASSSGYTEAFF. The full variable domain, with the rest looked up from reference TRBV11-2 and TRBJ1-1, is EAGVAQSPRYKIIEKRQSVAFWCNPISGHATLYWYQQILGQGPKLLIQFQNNGVVDDSQLPKDRFSAERLKGVDSTLKIQPAKLEDSAVYLCASSSGYTEAFFGQGTRLTVV.

The chain uses TRBV27 and TRBJ2-1; D is unclear. V was clipped by 6 bases and J by 8 bases, with 14 bases between them. CDR1 and CDR2 (germline): MNHEY, SMNVEV (reference sequence). The CDR3 runs 13 residues. In nucleotides, the CDR3 is TGTGCCAGCAGGGACCGGGCCATGGATGAGCAGTTCTTC. As protein: CASRDRAMDEQFF.

J is TRBJ2-6 and V is TRBV30; D uncertain. V was shortened by 5 bases and J by 2 bases, with 13 bases between the two germline ends. This CDR3 has 15 amino acids. CDR1 GTSNPN and CDR2 SVGIG come from the germline V gene (reference sequence). CDR3 loop: CAWGPPTAGANVLTF. CDR3 nucleotide sequence: TGTGCCTGGGGGCCCCCTACCGCTGGGGCCAACGTCCTGACTTTC.

This clonotype was recorded at least ten times. V is TRBV11-2 and J is TRBJ2-1; the D gene could be TRBD1 or TRBD2 (5 bases each). Germline V gene sequence: CDR1 SGHAT, CDR2 FQNNGV. CDR3 size: 15 residues. V was cut by 0 bases and J by 7 bases, with 13 bases left in between. The chain's CDR3 is CASSLDFGAWNEQFF. DNA for the CDR3: TGTGCCAGCAGCTTAGACTTCGGGGCTTGGAATGAGCAGTTCTTC.

The V call is TRBV28, the J call TRBJ1-2, with unresolved D. Germline V gene data show CDR1 as MDHEN and CDR2 as SYDVKM. CDR3 length: 14 residues. Between the trimmed V and J ends, which lost 4 bases and 2 bases, there was a span of 11 bases. DNA of the CDR3: TGTGCCAGCAGTTCGGGAAGCCAGAACTATGGCTACACCTTC. Translated, it gives CASSSGSQNYGYTF.

This clonotype was seen at least ten times. The chain combines TRBV29-1 with TRBJ2-1; perhaps D is TRBD1 or TRBD2 (5 bases each). The V and J ends lost 6 bases and 5 bases respectively, with 11 bases between them. Looked up from germline, CDR1 is SQVTM and CDR2 is ANQGSEA. The length of the CDR3 is 12 residues. CDR3 residues: CSVDLGDNEQFF. DNA of the CDR3: TGCAGCGTAGATCTGGGGGACAATGAGCAGTTCTTC.

This clonotype was counted at least ten times. This chain uses TRBV29-1 with TRBJ1-1; 7 positions agree with TRBD1. V lost 7 bases, J lost 4 bases, and 9 bases stayed unmatched. The germline CDR1 and CDR2 sequences are SQVTM and ANQGSEA. This CDR3 has 13 amino acids. The CDR3 nucleotides are TGCAGCGCAAGCAGGGGGTATACCACTGAAGCTTTCTTT. This codes for CSASRGYTTEAFF.

This clonotype came up many times. The genes are TRBV7-3 and TRBJ2-1, with TRBD2 matching 9 bases. Germline-derived CDR1 and CDR2 are SGHTA and FQGTGA. The CDR3 extends over 16 amino acids. After removal of 5 bases from V and 2 bases from J, the junction contained 7 bases not matched to a gene. Here the CDR3 DNA reads TGTGCCAGCAGCCCCATGATAGCGGGAGCCTACAATGAGCAGTTCTTC. Residues: CASSPMIAGAYNEQFF.

J is TRBJ1-2 and V is TRBV11-2, with unresolved D. The CDR3 length is 20 residues. V lost 4 bases to trimming and J lost 0 bases, with 27 bases between them. Per germline, CDR1 SGHAT and CDR2 FQNNGV. CDR3 in amino acids: CASSSYRRGRVDGANYGYTF. CDR3 bases: TGTGCCAGCAGCTCTTATAGGAGAGGGAGGGTAGACGGAGCTAACTATGGCTACACCTTC.

There are many counts of this clonotype. This rearrangement joins TRBV30 to TRBJ2-5; 9 bases fit TRBD1. V lost 4 bases, J lost 5 bases, and 11 bases stayed unmatched. Germline V gene sequence: CDR1 GTSNPN, CDR2 SVGIG (reference sequence). The CDR3 totals 15 residues. The CDR3 DNA reads TGTGCCTGGAAAATCAAGGGACAGGGAGTGGAGACCCAGTACTTC. Amino acids: CAWKIKGQGVETQYF.

In its sample, this clonotype was seen many times. The rearrangement links TRBV12-3 or TRBV12-4 to TRBJ1-3; maybe TRBD1 (5 bases). V was cut by 5 bases and J by 0 bases, with 14 bases left in between. The CDR3 totals 16 residues. DNA for the CDR3: TGTGCCAGCAGTCGGACGGGGCCAAACTCTGGAAACACCATATATTTT. Translating gives CASSRTGPNSGNTIYF.

The rearrangement links TRBV18 to TRBJ2-7; D call uncertain. V lost 6 bases and J lost 5, with 14 bases in between. The germline CDR1 and CDR2 sequences are KGHSH and LQKENI. The CDR3 is made up of 13 amino acids. The CDR3 nucleotides are TGTGCCAGCTCCCTCAAGGGCGGCGACGAGCAGTACTTC. Translation gives CASSLKGGDEQYF. Variable domain in full (rest from reference TRBV18 and TRBJ2-7): NAGVMQNPRHLVRRRGQEARLRCSPMKGHSHVYWYRQLPEEGLKFMVYLQKENIIDESGMPKERFSAEFPKEGPSILRIQQVVRGDSAAYFCASSLKGGDEQYFGPGTRLTVT.

The chain uses TRBV18 and TRBJ2-2, with D perhaps TRBD1 (5 bases). The germline V gene encodes CDR1 KGHSH and CDR2 LQKENI. Deletions cut 5 bases from V and 0 bases from J, with 10 bases between. This CDR3 has 15 amino acids. The CDR3 DNA reads as TGTGCCAGCTCAGCCCAGGGCTCGAACACCGGGGAGCTGTTTTTT. Translating it yields CASSAQGSNTGELFF.

Only a few counts were recorded for this clonotype. The chain carries TRBV19 and TRBJ1-1; D unresolved. Germline V CDR1 and CDR2: LNHDA, SQIVND (reference sequence). V lost 7 bases and J 8 bases, leaving 8 bases between the germline ends. The CDR3 extends over 10 amino acids. CDR3 nucleotide sequence: TGTGCCAGTATCCACGGGGAAGCTTTCTTT. Translating it yields CASIHGEAFF.

The DNA of the CDR3 is TGTGCCAGCAGCTTAGATCTTACGGGGGGATTAGGATTAGGCAATGAGCAGTTCTTC. It specifies CASSLDLTGGLGLGNEQFF. The genes are TRBV11-3 and TRBJ2-1, with 7 bases matching TRBD2. CDR3 length equals 19 residues. V dropped 0 bases and J dropped 6; count of bases not matched to a gene: 17. Germline V gives CDR1 SGHNT, CDR2 YENEEA. The variable domain in full, with the rest retrieved from reference TRBV11-3 and TRBJ2-1, is EAGVVQSPRYKIIEKKQPVAFWCNPISGHNTLYWYLQNLGQGPELLIRYENEEAVDDSQLPKDRFSAERLKGVDSTLKIQPAELGDSAVYLCASSLDLTGGLGLGNEQFFGPGTRLTVL.

This clonotype has ten or more counts. The rearrangement links TRBV20-1 to TRBJ2-1; D gene uncertain. Looked up from germline, CDR1 is DFQATT and CDR2 is SNEGSKA (reference sequence). V dropped 5 bases and J dropped 0 bases, with 26 bases sitting between them. The CDR3 spans 19 residues. In nucleotides, the CDR3 is TGCAGTGCTGCCCCTCTTCCAGGACCTGAAATCTCCTCCTACAATGAGCAGTTCTTC. It yields the protein CSAAPLPGPEISSYNEQFF.

Regarding this clonotype: Just one base apart from a much larger clone, this may be a read error. The V and J genes are TRBV6-2 or TRBV6-3 and TRBJ2-7; no clear D gene. Germline V gene sequence: CDR1 MNHEY, CDR2 SVGEGT. The CDR3 covers 17 residues. The CDR3 DNA follows: TGTGCCGGCAGTTACGGGTACAGTCCCTTTGTAGGCAACGAGCAGTACTTC. Translating it yields CAGSYGYSPFVGNEQYF.

The sample holds a few counts of this clonotype. The germline gene is not matched at one end of the junction; a read error may be the cause. The chain recombines TRBV7-3 with TRBJ2-1; D is undetermined. The CDR3 has 16 amino acids. CDR1 and CDR2 from the germline V gene are SGHTA and FQGTGA. CDR3 residues: CASSLGFQTTYNERFF. Here the CDR3 DNA reads TGTGCCAGCAGCTTAGGTTTCCAGACAACCTACAATGAGCGGTTCTTC.

This clonotype was found many times. The rearrangement uses TRBV6-1 and TRBJ2-1; D perhaps matches TRBD2 (6 bases). CDR1 and CDR2 (germline): MNHNS, SASEGT. Trimming took 10 bases from V and 5 from J, leaving 18 bases between them. The CDR3 sequence is 14 residues long. Written as DNA, the CDR3 is TGTGCCACCAGGGTTGTTGGGGGGAACAATGAGCAGTTCTTC. Its translation: CATRVVGGNNEQFF.

This clonotype came up many times. The V and J genes are TRBV30 and TRBJ1-1; 8 nucleotides line up with TRBD1. Germline assignment: CDR1 GTSNPN and CDR2 SVGIG (reference sequence). The CDR3 loop spans 13 amino acids. The V gene end was trimmed by 2 bases and the J gene end by 5 bases; junction bases not matched to a gene: 4. Here the CDR3 reads CAWSPGGRTEAFF. DNA of the CDR3: TGTGCCTGGAGTCCAGGGGGCAGGACTGAAGCTTTCTTT.

A few counts support this clonotype. The chain employs TRBV6-2 or TRBV6-3 and TRBJ2-2; the D is unclear. This CDR3 is built from 15 residues. Trimming shortened V by 5 bases and J by 2 bases, and 12 bases separated the two germline ends. CDR1 is MNHEY, CDR2 SVGEGT, per germline. The CDR3 nucleotides are TGTGCCAGCAGTACACTAAGTCCCAACACCGGGGAGCTGTTTTTT. Translated, it gives CASSTLSPNTGELFF.

This clonotype was observed at least ten times. The chain links TRBV18 to TRBJ1-1, with TRBD1 as a possible D gene (5 bases). There are 14 residues in the CDR3. V was shortened by 3 bases and J by 4 bases, with 12 bases between the two germline ends. Per germline, CDR1 KGHSH and CDR2 LQKENI. The CDR3 nucleotides read TGTGCCAGCTCACCCAGGGAGTTCAGCACTGAAGCTTTCTTT. Residues: CASSPREFSTEAFF.

Comment on this clonotype: Since a much larger clone is just one base distant, this may be a read error. J is TRBJ2-7 and V is TRBV5-1; the match to TRBD2 covers 11 bases. The CDR3 consists of 16 residues. Unmatched junction bases numbered 10, after V lost 6 bases and J lost 2 bases. Germline V gene data show CDR1 as SGHRS and CDR2 as YFSETQ. As DNA, the CDR3 is TGCGCCAGCAAACTAGCGGGAGACATAGGTCCCTACGAGCAGTACTTC. It is translated as CASKLAGDIGPYEQYF.